This T cell receptor beta chain emerged from a study of regulatory T cells in long-lasting Graves disease. The germline V gene has CDR1 MDHEN and CDR2 SYDVKM. V lost 7 bases, J lost 1 base, and 3 bases stayed unmatched. The CDR3 totals 14 residues. Notes on the study in general: Among the persistent patients, 2,500 to 3,000 public clonotypes were shared, more than the 966 shared among new patients.

Arm-PCR of CDR3 regions and iRepertoire HTBI primers were used to build TCR beta libraries. In TCRdb, the multiplex PCR reads were re-called with MiXCR into one record per CDR3 protein. Of around 450,000 distinct CDR3 sequences listed, roughly 21% are singletons. Time point reported: persistent/refractory GD, antithyroid drugs over 5 years with positive TRAb. Preparation of the TCR library used RNA extracted from PBMCs. Details on this clonotype: Its antigen remains unknown.

This sample comprised peripheral blood mononuclear cells (PBMCs), obtained when the disease was refractory, from a patient treated with antithyroid drugs. The receptor was isolated from a female donor with Graves disease. This sequence joins TRBV28 and TRBJ2-5, with 10 bases identical to TRBD2. Here the CDR3 DNA reads TGTGCCAGCAAGGGACTAGCGACCCAAGAGACCCAGTACTTC. Translation gives CASKGLATQETQYF.